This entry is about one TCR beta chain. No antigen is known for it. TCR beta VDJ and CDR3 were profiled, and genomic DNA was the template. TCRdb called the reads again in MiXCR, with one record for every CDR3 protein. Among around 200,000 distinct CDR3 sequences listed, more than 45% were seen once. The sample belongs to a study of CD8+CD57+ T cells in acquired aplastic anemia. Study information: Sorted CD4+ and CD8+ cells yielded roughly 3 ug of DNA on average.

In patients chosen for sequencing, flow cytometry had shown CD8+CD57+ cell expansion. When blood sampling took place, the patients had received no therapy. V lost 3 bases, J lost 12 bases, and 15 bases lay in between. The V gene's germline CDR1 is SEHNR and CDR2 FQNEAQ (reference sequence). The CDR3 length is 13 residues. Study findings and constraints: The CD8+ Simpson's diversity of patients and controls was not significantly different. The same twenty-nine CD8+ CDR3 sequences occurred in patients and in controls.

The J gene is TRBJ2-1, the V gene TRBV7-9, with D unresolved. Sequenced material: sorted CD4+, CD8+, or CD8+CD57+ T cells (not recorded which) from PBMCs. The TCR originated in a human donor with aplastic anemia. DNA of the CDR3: TGTGCCAGCAGCTTGTCTGATACTGATGGGCAGTTCTTC. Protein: CASSLSDTDGQFF.